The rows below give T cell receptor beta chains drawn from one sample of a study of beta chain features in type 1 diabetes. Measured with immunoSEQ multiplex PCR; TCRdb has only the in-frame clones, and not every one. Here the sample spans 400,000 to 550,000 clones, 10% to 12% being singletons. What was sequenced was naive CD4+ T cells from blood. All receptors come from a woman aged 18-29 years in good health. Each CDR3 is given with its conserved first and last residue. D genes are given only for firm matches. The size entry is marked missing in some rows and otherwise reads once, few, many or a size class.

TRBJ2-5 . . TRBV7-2 TGTGCCAGCAGCTTAGAAGGGAGAGAGACCCAGTACTTC CASSLEGRETQYF
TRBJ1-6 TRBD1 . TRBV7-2 TGTGCCAGCAGCACGCGGACAGGGGGCAATTCACCCCTCCACTTT CASSTRTGGNSPLHF
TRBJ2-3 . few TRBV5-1 TGCGCCAGCAGCTCCCGAGGGCCAGGAGAAACAGATACGCAGTATTTT CASSSRGPGETDTQYF
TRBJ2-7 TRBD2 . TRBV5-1 TGCGCCAGCAGCTTGGTAGCGGGGAGCGACGAGCAGTACTTC CASSLVAGSDEQYF
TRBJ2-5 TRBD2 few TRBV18 TGTGCCAGCTCACCACCAGGTCGCGGGAGAGAGACCCAGTACTTC CASSPPGRGRETQYF
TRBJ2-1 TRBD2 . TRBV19 TGTGCCAGTAGTATTGGGCGGGAGAGCTCCTACAATGAGCAGTTCTTC CASSIGRESSYNEQFF
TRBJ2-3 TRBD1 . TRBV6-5 TGTGCCAGCAGCATGCCGGGACAGCTCACAGATACGCAGTATTTT CASSMPGQLTDTQYF
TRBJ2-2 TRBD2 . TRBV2 TGTGCCAGCAGTTCTAGCGGGGTGAACACCGGGGAGCTGTTTTTT CASSSSGVNTGELFF
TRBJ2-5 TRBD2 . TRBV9 TGTGCCAGCAGCGCGACTAGCTGGGAGACCCAGTACTTC CASSATSWETQYF
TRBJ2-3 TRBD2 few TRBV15 TGTGCCACCAGTATGCTCGCGGGAGGTACAGATACGCAGTATTTT CATSMLAGGTDTQYF
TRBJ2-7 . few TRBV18 TGTGCCAGCTCGGAGTGGCAGTCATCCCTCGAGCAGTACTTC CASSEWQSSLEQYF
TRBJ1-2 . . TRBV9 TGTGCCAGCAGCGTAGCGACAGCTAACTATGGCTACACCTTC CASSVATANYGYTF
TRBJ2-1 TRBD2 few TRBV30 TGTGCCTGGCGGCTCGGGACTAGCGGCGGCCGGCGGAATGAGCAGTTCTTC CAWRLGTSGGRRNEQFF
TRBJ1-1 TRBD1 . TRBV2 TGTGCCAGCAGTGAAGCACAGGGGACGGTCACTGAAGCTTTCTTT CASSEAQGTVTEAFF
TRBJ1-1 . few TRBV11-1 TGTGCCAGCAGCTCCCAACTTGGCACTGAAGCTTTCTTT CASSSQLGTEAFF
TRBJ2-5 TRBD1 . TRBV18 TGTGCCAGCTCACCTTCGACAGGGACGTTAGAGACCCAGTACTTC CASSPSTGTLETQYF
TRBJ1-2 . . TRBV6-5 TGTGCCAGCAGTCTCGACCTGTATGGCTACACCTTC CASSLDLYGYTF
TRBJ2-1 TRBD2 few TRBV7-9 TGTGTCGCATCTCCTAGCGGCAGCAATGAGCAGTTCTTC CVASPSGSNEQFF
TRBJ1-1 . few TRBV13 TGTGCCAGCACCCACCGTGACACTGAAGCTTTCTTT CASTHRDTEAFF
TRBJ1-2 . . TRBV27 TGTGCCAGCAGTTTAAGCCCACGGGGCCACTATGGCTACACCTTC CASSLSPRGHYGYTF
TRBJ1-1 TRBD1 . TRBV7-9 TGTGCCAGCAGCGCCACTCCGGGACAGATGAACACTGAAGCTTTCTTT CASSATPGQMNTEAFF
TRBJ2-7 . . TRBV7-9 TGTGCCAGCAGCCCTGAGTACTTC CASSPEYF
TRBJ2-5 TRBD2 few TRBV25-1 TGTGCCAGCAGGGGGGGGTACCAAGAGACCCAGTACTTC CASRGGYQETQYF
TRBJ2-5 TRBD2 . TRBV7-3 TGTGCCAGCAGCTTAGATTCGCTAGCGGGGAAAGAGACCCAGTACTTC CASSLDSLAGKETQYF
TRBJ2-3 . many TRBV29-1 TGCAGCTTTGACTTCTCCGATACGCAGTATTTT CSFDFSDTQYF
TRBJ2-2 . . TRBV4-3 TGCGCCAGCAGCGAAAGAGGAGCCCGTTCCACCGGGGAGCTGTTTTTT CASSERGARSTGELFF
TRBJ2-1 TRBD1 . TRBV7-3 TGTGCCAGCAGTCGAAATACCGGACAGGGGGATATTCAGTTCTTC CASSRNTGQGDIQFF
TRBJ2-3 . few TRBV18 TGTGCCAGCTCAATCCTAAACACAGATACGCAGTATTTT CASSILNTDTQYF
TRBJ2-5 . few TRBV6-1 TGTGCCAGCAACAGGGTGAGGGAGACCCAGTACTTC CASNRVRETQYF
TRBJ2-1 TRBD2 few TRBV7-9 TGTGCCAGCAGCAGGACTAGCGGGGTTTACAATGAGCAGTTCTTC CASSRTSGVYNEQFF
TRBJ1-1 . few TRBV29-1 TGCAGCGTTGTTCTCCGGACGACCCCAACTGAAGCTTTCTTT CSVVLRTTPTEAFF
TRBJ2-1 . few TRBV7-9 TGTGCCAGCAGCCCTGCCCCCGGGGCATACAATGAGCAGTTCTTC CASSPAPGAYNEQFF
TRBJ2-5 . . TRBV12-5 TGTGCTAGTGGTTTGTTCCCACGCGGGGACCAGTACTTC CASGLFPRGDQYF
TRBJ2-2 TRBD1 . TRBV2 TGTGCCAGCAGTGAGAGGGGGCACACCGGGGAGCTGTTTTTT CASSERGHTGELFF
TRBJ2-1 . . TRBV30 TGTGCCTGGAGCGACGGTAGGATTATTGGCAATGAGCAGTTCTTC CAWSDGRIIGNEQFF
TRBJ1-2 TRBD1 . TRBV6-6 TGTGCCAGCAGCAGGGACAGGACGGCTGGCTACACCTTC CASSRDRTAGYTF
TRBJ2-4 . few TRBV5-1 TGCGCCAGCAGCTTTAACGCGGGGTTAGCCAAAAACATTCAGTACTTC CASSFNAGLAKNIQYF
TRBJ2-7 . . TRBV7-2 TGTGCCAGCAGCTTAGCAAGGACCTACGAGCAGTACTTC CASSLARTYEQYF
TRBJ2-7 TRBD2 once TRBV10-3 TGTGCCATCAGCCCCGGGACTACCAACTCCTACGAGCAGTACTTC CAISPGTTNSYEQYF
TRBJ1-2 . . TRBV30 TGTGCCTGGAGTAGCCGACAGCGTCCGGGGGGCTATGGCTACACCTTC CAWSSRQRPGGYGYTF